One and the same sample provided the 24 T cell receptor beta chains below, sequenced in a study of control samples from healthy donors and cancer patients. Measured with immunoSEQ multiplex PCR; TCRdb has only the in-frame clones, and not every one. The data hold about 220,000 clones, with around 94% observed a single time. Specimen: blood. These receptors were obtained from a man between 50 and 59 years old in good health.

V usage is TRBV18 and J usage is TRBJ1-3; D is uncertain. Germline CDR1 reads KGHSH; CDR2 reads LQKENI. V was clipped by 1 base and J by 2 bases, with 12 bases between them. The CDR3 is made up of 16 amino acids. As DNA, the CDR3 is TGTGCCAGCTCACCACAACTGGGTTTACCTGGAAACACCATATATTTT. Translation: CASSPQLGLPGNTIYF. Combining the CDR3 with reference TRBV18 and TRBJ1-3 gives the whole variable domain NAGVMQNPRHLVRRRGQEARLRCSPMKGHSHVYWYRQLPEEGLKFMVYLQKENIIDESGMPKERFSAEFPKEGPSILRIQQVVRGDSAAYFCASSPQLGLPGNTIYFGEGSWLTVV.

In this sample, this clone turned up once. The chain couples TRBV5-4 to TRBJ2-7; D is uncertain. This CDR3 is built from 14 residues. Between the trimmed V and J ends, which lost 0 bases and 2 bases, there was a span of 9 bases. Germline V gene lookup returns CDR1 SGHNT and CDR2 YYREEE (reference sequence). CDR3 nucleotide sequence: TGTGCCAGCAGCTTGGGTAGCCAAACCTACGAGCAGTACTTC. As protein: CASSLGSQTYEQYF.

The gene calls are TRBV24-1 and TRBJ1-1; 7 bases line up with TRBD1. Germline CDR1 and CDR2: KGHDR and SFDVKD. Trimming cost V 8 bases and J 5 bases; bases outside gene matches: 7. The CDR3 runs to 13 residues. The CDR3 region is CATTLRGWTEAFF. The CDR3, as DNA: TGTGCCACCACTCTCAGGGGGTGGACTGAAGCTTTCTTT.

This rearrangement joins TRBV30 to TRBJ2-5, with a possible D match to TRBD2 (7 bases). V shed 2 bases and J shed 2 bases, with 12 bases lying between them. Germline values: CDR1 GTSNPN, CDR2 SVGIG (reference sequence). The CDR3 sequence is 14 residues long. The CDR3: CAWSRGGLQETQYF. DNA of the CDR3: TGTGCCTGGAGTAGGGGGGGCCTACAAGAGACCCAGTACTTC.

The V gene is TRBV6-6, the J gene TRBJ2-2, with D hard to call. The CDR3 covers 11 residues. The V end lost 6 bases, the J end lost 1 base, and 0 bases lay between the germline ends. In germline, CDR1 is MNHNY, CDR2 SVGAGI (reference sequence). This chain's CDR3 is CASRNTGELFF. CDR3 bases: TGTGCCAGCAGGAACACCGGGGAGCTGTTTTTT.

This clone was detected once. This chain joins TRBV27 and TRBJ1-2; D gene ambiguous. Germline V gene data show CDR1 as MNHEY and CDR2 as SMNVEV (reference sequence). The V and J ends lost 6 bases and 8 bases respectively, with 16 bases between them. The length of the CDR3 is 13 residues. The CDR3 nucleotides are TGTGCCAGCAGAGAGCGGGGTCTAGAGGGCTACACCTTC. Its protein product is CASRERGLEGYTF.

This clone was recorded once. This CDR3 is CASTERTGDRVAFF. As DNA, the CDR3 is TGTGCCAGCACCGAAAGGACAGGGGATAGGGTAGCTTTCTTT. The rearrangement links TRBV28 to TRBJ1-1; 9 nucleotides agree with TRBD1. V gave up 7 bases and J gave up 10 bases; unmatched junction bases: 13. Germline CDR1 MDHEN, CDR2 SYDVKM. This CDR3 spans 14 amino acids.

The DNA for the CDR3 is TGTGCCAGCAACCCATCCCCACAGGGACTAACAGATACGCAGTATTTT. Protein sequence: CASNPSPQGLTDTQYF. This chain uses TRBV28 with TRBJ2-3; D may be TRBD2 (7 bases). Germline V gene lookup returns CDR1 MDHEN and CDR2 SYDVKM. V was cut by 7 bases and J by 3 bases, with 20 bases left in between. This CDR3 region has 16 residues.

The rearrangement links TRBV10-2 to TRBJ1-1; D gene uncertain. Germline CDR1 reads WSHSY; CDR2 reads SAAADI. V shed 4 bases and J shed 2 bases, with 8 bases lying between them. The CDR3 covers 13 residues. The CDR3 here is CASSAHVNTEAFF. CDR3 nucleotides: TGCGCCAGCAGTGCACATGTTAACACTGAAGCTTTCTTT.

The V gene is TRBV5-1, the J gene TRBJ2-1, with D tentatively TRBD1 (5 bases). The CDR3 runs 15 residues. Germline values: CDR1 SGHRS, CDR2 YFSETQ. With 5 bases removed from V and 0 bases from J, the gap between germline ends came to 12 bases. The CDR3: CASRSPGSSYNEQFF. The CDR3 DNA sequence: TGCGCCAGCAGGAGTCCAGGGTCCTCCTACAATGAGCAGTTCTTC.

This chain links TRBV9 with TRBJ1-1, with D possibly matching TRBD1 (6 bases). The germline V gene has CDR1 SGDLS and CDR2 YYNGEE. This CDR3 contains 14 residues. V lost 4 bases and J 7 bases, leaving 17 bases between the germline ends. The CDR3 loop is CASSTSRGLDEAFF. CDR3 in DNA: TGTGCCAGCAGCACGAGCAGGGGTTTGGATGAAGCTTTCTTT.

This clone showed up just once. The rearrangement joins TRBV6-5 to TRBJ2-5; a weak D match, TRBD1 (6 bases). Germline V gene lookup returns CDR1 MNHEY and CDR2 SVGAGI. Trimming left V 10 bases short and J 1 base short, with 10 bases between. The CDR3 covers 12 residues. CDR3 nucleotide sequence: TGTGCCACCCGGACAGCCCAAGAGACCCAGTACTTC. This encodes CATRTAQETQYF.

This clone was detected once. J is TRBJ2-7 and V is TRBV15; 7 positions agree with TRBD2. This CDR3 comprises 14 residues. Germline loops: CDR1 LNHNV, CDR2 YYDKDF (reference sequence). V shed 0 bases, J shed 6 bases, and the junction held 5 bases outside the gene matches. CDR3 sequence: CATSREGTTPEQYF. The CDR3 DNA sequence: TGTGCCACCAGCAGAGAGGGGACTACGCCCGAGCAGTACTTC.

CDR3 DNA: TGTGCCAGCAGTTTTTTTAAGAAAAACCGCGTCCCCCGAAACACTGAAGCTTTCTTT. Translating it yields CASSFFKKNRVPRNTEAFF. The V call is TRBV28, the J call TRBJ1-1, with unresolved D. The CDR3 spans 19 residues. Germline CDR1 MDHEN, CDR2 SYDVKM. V shed 3 bases and J shed 2 bases, with 25 bases lying between them.

The V gene is TRBV15, the J gene TRBJ1-4; D uncertain. Trimming removed 6 bases at V and 5 bases at J, with 28 bases between. This CDR3 region has 19 residues. Germline V gives CDR1 LNHNV, CDR2 YYDKDF (reference sequence). CDR3 DNA sequence: TGTGCCACCAGTCAGATGGGAGGATCCGACTCACTCCGGAATGAAAAACTGTTTTTT. Translation: CATSQMGGSDSLRNEKLFF.

The CDR3 spells CASSLYSREGEKLFF. The CDR3 DNA follows: TGTGCCAGCAGCTTATATAGCAGGGAAGGAGAAAAACTGTTTTTT. The gene calls are TRBV7-9 and TRBJ1-4; a weak D match, TRBD1 (5 bases). Germline V gene sequence: CDR1 SEHNR, CDR2 FQNEAQ (reference sequence). The CDR3 length is 15 residues. Trimming shortened V by 2 bases and J by 8 bases, and 15 bases separated the two germline ends.

The V gene is TRBV25-1, the J gene TRBJ2-2; D uncertain. The ends were cut back, 1 base at V and 6 bases at J, with 18 bases in the middle. The germline V gene encodes CDR1 MGHDK and CDR2 SYGVNS. The CDR3 is 17 amino acids. In DNA form, the CDR3 reads TGTGCCAGCAGTGAATCCACGAATTGGGGTCGCTCCGGGGAGCTGTTTTTT. It is translated as CASSESTNWGRSGELFF.

The V call is TRBV28, the J call TRBJ1-5; the match to TRBD1 covers 10 bases. The germline CDR1 and CDR2 sequences are MDHEN and SYDVKM. The ends lost 4 bases at V and 3 bases at J; junction bases unmatched: 6. The CDR3 totals 16 residues. The CDR3 DNA is TGTGCCAGCAGTTCCCGACAGGGGGCTTACAATCAGCCCCAGCATTTT. Its translation is CASSSRQGAYNQPQHF.

The chain is built from TRBV18 and TRBJ2-1; tentative D call: TRBD2 (6 bases). The CDR3 has 13 amino acids. The V end lost 8 bases, the J end lost 4 bases, and 12 bases lay between the germline ends. Germline loops: CDR1 KGHSH, CDR2 LQKENI. In nucleotides, the CDR3 is TGTGCCAGCGGGGGACTTGCGTACAATGAGCAGTTCTTC. It is translated as CASGGLAYNEQFF.

The CDR3 reads CASFSTGDTEAFF. The CDR3 DNA reads TGTGCCAGCTTCTCTACAGGGGACACTGAAGCTTTCTTT. The chain carries TRBV18 and TRBJ1-1, with 7 bases that match TRBD1. This CDR3 has 13 amino acids. CDR1 KGHSH and CDR2 LQKENI come from the germline V gene. J was trimmed by 3 bases and V by 7 bases; bases with no gene match: 5.

The chain employs TRBV5-1 and TRBJ2-1; tentative D call: TRBD2 (5 bases). Per the germline V gene, CDR1 is SGHRS and CDR2 is YFSETQ. The CDR3 is made up of 15 amino acids. Trimming removed 1 base at V and 3 bases at J, with 11 bases between. Here the CDR3 DNA reads TGCGCCAGCAGCTTGTTCTCCGGGGACTACAATGAGCAGTTCTTC. As protein: CASSLFSGDYNEQFF.

The chain couples TRBV6-2 or TRBV6-3 to TRBJ2-1, with 8 bases fitting TRBD2. V lost 4 bases to trimming and J lost 3 bases; unmatched junction nucleotides: 8. Germline-derived CDR1 and CDR2 are MNHEY and SVGEGT. This CDR3 has 16 residues. The CDR3 DNA reads as TGTGCCAGCAGTTGGTCAGGGCGGGGGGACTACAATGAGCAGTTCTTC. Protein: CASSWSGRGDYNEQFF.

This sequence joins TRBV5-1 and TRBJ2-6; a weak D match, TRBD1 (6 bases). Trimming stripped 4 bases from V and 4 bases from J, with 18 bases between. Germline V gene lookup returns CDR1 SGHRS and CDR2 YFSETQ. This CDR3 region has 17 residues. The CDR3 loop reads CASSKWDTSAGANVLTF. CDR3 DNA sequence: TGCGCCAGCAGCAAGTGGGACACGTCGGCCGGGGCCAACGTCCTGACTTTC.

The chain combines TRBV5-1 with TRBJ1-1; tentative D call: TRBD1 (5 bases). V lost 0 bases and J lost 1, with 7 bases in between. The length of the CDR3 is 14 residues. CDR1 and CDR2 from the germline V gene are SGHRS and YFSETQ. CDR3 protein: CASSLDTGNTEAFF. CDR3 sequence (DNA): TGCGCCAGCAGCTTGGATACAGGGAACACTGAAGCTTTCTTT.